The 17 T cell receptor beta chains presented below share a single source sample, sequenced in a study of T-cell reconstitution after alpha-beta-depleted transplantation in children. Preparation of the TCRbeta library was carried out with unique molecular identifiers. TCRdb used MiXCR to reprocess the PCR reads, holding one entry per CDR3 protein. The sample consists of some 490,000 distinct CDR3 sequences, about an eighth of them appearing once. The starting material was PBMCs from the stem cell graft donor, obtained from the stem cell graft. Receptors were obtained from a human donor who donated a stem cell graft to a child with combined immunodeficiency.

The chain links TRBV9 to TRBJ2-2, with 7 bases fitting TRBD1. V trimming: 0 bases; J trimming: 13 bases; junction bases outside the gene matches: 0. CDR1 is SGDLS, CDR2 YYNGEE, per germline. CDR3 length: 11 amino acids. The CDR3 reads CASSVGQGLFF. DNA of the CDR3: TGTGCCAGCAGCGTAGGACAGGGGCTGTTTTTT.

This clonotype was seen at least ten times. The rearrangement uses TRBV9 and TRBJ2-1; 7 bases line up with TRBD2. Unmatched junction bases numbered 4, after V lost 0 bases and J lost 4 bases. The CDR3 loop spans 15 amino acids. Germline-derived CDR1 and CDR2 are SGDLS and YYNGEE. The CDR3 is CASSVGSGAYNEQFF. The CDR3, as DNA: TGTGCCAGCAGCGTAGGCAGCGGGGCTTACAATGAGCAGTTCTTC.

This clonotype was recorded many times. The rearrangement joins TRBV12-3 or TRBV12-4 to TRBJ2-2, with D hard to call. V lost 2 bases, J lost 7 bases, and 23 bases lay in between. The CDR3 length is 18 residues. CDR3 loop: CASSLNPPPHYDGGELFF. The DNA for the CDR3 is TGTGCCAGCAGTTTAAATCCTCCCCCCCACTATGATGGCGGGGAGCTGTTTTTT.

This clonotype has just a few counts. The CDR3 is CSVEHGTSKETQYF. CDR3 DNA: TGCAGCGTTGAACACGGGACTAGCAAAGAGACCCAGTACTTC. The chain employs TRBV29-1 and TRBJ2-5; TRBD2 aligns across 9 bases. The CDR3 totals 14 residues. Trimming cost V 2 bases and J 3 bases; bases outside gene matches: 4. Germline CDR1 and CDR2: SQVTM and ANQGSEA.

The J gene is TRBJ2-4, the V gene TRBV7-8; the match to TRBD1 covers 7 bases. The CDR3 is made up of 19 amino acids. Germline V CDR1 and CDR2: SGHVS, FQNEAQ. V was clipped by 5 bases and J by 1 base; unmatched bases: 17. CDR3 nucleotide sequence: TGTGCCAGCAGCCCAACCCCCGCGACAGGGTACGACGCCAAAAACATTCAGTACTTC. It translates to CASSPTPATGYDAKNIQYF.

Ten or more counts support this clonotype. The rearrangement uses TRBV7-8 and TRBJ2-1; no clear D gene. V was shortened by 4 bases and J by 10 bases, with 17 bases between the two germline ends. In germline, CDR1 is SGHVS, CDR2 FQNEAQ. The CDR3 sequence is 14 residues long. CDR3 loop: CASSSWERRNEQFF. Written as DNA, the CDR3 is TGTGCCAGCAGCTCCTGGGAACGACGCAACGAGCAGTTCTTC. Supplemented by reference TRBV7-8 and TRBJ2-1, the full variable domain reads GAGVSQSPRYKVAKRGQDVALRCDPISGHVSLFWYQQALGQGPEFLTYFQNEAQLDKSGLPSDRFFAERPEGSVSTLKIQRTQQEDSAVYLCASSSWERRNEQFFGPGTRLTVL.

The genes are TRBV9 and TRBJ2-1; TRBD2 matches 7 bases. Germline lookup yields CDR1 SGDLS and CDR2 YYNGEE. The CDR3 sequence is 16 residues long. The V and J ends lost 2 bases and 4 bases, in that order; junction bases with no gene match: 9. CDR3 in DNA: TGTGCCAGCAGCGTGGAGGGGACTAACCTATACAATGAGCAGTTCTTC. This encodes CASSVEGTNLYNEQFF.

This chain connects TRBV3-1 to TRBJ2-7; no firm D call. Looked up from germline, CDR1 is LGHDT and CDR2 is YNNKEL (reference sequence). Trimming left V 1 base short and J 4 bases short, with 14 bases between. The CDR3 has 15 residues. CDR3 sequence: CASSQVQLPSYEQYF. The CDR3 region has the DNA TGTGCCAGCAGCCAAGTACAGCTACCATCTTACGAGCAGTACTTC.

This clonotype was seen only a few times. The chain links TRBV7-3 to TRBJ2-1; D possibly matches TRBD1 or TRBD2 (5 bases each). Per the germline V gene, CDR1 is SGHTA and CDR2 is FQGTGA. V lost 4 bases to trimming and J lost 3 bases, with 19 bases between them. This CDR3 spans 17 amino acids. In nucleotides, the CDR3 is TGTGCCAGCAGCTCCCCATCAGGGCGAGGGGACTACAATGAGCAGTTCTTC. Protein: CASSSPSGRGDYNEQFF.

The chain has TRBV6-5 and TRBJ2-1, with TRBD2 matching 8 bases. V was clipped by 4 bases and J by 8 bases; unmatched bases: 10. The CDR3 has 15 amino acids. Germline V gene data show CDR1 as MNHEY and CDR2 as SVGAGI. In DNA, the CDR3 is TGTGCCAGCAGTTTCCTTAGCGGGACCGTCGATGAGCAGTTCTTC. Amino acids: CASSFLSGTVDEQFF.

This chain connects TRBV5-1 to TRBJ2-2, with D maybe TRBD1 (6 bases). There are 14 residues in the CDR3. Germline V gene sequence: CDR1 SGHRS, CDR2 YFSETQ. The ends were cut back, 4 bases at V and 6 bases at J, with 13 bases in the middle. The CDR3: CASSPIQGPGELFF. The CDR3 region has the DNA TGCGCCAGCAGCCCAATACAGGGTCCCGGGGAGCTGTTTTTT.

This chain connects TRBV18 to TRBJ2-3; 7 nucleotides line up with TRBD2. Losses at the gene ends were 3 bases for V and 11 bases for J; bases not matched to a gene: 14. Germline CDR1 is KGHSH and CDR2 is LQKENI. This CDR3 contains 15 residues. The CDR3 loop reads CASSPVLGLEGRQYF. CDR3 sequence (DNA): TGTGCCAGCTCACCCGTGCTAGGACTAGAAGGAAGGCAGTATTTT.

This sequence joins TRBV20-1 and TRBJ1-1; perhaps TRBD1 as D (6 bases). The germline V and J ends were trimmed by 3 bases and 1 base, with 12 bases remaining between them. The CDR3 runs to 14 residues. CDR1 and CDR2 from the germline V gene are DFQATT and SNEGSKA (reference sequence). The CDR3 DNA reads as TGCAGTGCTAGCTGGGCCAGGGGGAACACTGAAGCTTTCTTT. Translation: CSASWARGNTEAFF.

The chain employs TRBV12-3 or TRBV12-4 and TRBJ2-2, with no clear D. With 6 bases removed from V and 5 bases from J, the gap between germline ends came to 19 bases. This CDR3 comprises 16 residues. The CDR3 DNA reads TGTGCCAGCAGCTCAACAGCAAAGGAAAATACCGGGGAGCTGTTTTTT. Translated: CASSSTAKENTGELFF.

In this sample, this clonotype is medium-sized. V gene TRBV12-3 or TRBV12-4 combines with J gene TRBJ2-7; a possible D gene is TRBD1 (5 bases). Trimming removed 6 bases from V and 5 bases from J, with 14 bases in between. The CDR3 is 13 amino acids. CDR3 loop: CASSQNRWNEQYF. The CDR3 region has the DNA TGTGCCAGCAGCCAGAACAGGTGGAACGAGCAGTACTTC.

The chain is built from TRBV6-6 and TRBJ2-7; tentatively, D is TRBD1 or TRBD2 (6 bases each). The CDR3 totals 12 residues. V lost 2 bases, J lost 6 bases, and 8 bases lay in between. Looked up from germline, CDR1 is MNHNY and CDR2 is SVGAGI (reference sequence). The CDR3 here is CASSYEGGEQYF. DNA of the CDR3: TGTGCCAGCAGTTACGAGGGGGGCGAGCAGTACTTC.

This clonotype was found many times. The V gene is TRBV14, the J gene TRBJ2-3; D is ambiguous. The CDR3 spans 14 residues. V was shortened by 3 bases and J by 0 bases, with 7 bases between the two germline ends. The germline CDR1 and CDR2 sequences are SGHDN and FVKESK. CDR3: CASSHMDSTDTQYF. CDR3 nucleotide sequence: TGTGCCAGCAGCCACATGGACAGCACAGATACGCAGTATTTT.